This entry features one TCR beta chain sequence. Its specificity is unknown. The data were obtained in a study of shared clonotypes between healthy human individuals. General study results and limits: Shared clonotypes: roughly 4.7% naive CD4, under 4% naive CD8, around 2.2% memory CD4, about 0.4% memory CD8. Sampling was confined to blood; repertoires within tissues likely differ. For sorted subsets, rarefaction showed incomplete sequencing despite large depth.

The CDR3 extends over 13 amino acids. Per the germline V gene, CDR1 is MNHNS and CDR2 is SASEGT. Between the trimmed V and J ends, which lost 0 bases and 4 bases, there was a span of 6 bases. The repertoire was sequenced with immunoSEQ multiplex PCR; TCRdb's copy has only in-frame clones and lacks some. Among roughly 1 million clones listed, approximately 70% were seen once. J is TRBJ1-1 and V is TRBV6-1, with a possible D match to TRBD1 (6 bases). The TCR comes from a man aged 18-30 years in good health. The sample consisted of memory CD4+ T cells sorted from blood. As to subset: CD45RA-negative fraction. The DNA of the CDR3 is TGTGCCAGCAGTGAAGCAGGGGGCACTGAAGCTTTCTTT. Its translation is CASSEAGGTEAFF.